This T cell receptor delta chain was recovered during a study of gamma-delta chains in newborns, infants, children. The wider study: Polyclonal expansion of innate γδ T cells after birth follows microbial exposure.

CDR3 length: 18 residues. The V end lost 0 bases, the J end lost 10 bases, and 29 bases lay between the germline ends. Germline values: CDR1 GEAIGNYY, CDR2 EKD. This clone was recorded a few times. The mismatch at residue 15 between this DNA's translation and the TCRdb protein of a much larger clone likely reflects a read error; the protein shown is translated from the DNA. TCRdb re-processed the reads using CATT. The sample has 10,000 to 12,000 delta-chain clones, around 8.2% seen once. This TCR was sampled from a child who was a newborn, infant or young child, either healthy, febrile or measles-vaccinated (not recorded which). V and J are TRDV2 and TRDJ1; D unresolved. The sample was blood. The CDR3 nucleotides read TGTGCCTGTGACACCCTCTCCCGTGTGAGGAACCAAGGCGGCCTACTCATCTTT. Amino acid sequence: CACDTLSRVRNQGGLLIF.